The 19 T cell receptor beta chains in this list originate from one sample, sequenced in a study of blood T cell repertoires in COVID-19. The table came from immunoSEQ multiplex PCR; TCRdb's copy has only in-frame clones and leaves some out. Of 250,000 to 300,000 clones listed, approximately 86% are singletons. Material: PBMCs or T cells enriched from blood (not recorded which). These receptors were obtained from a woman aged 30 to 39 who had recovered from COVID-19.

The chain links TRBV19 to TRBJ1-6; perhaps TRBD1 as D (5 bases). The CDR3 consists of 12 residues. Germline values: CDR1 LNHDA, CDR2 SQIVND (reference sequence). Trimming left V 3 bases short and J 8 bases short, with 5 bases between. CDR3 nucleotides: TGTGCCAGTAGTATCAGGGATTCACCCCTCCACTTT. Encoded protein: CASSIRDSPLHF. The entire variable domain, with the rest obtained from reference TRBV19 and TRBJ1-6, is as follows: DGGITQSPKYLFRKEGQNVTLSCEQNLNHDAMYWYRQDPGQGLRLIYYSQIVNDFQKGDIAEGYSVSREKKESFPLTVTSAQKNPTAFYLCASSIRDSPLHFGNGTRLTVT.

The J gene is TRBJ2-2, the V gene TRBV19; 14 nucleotides line up with TRBD2. CDR3 length: 16 residues. The V gene end was trimmed by 6 bases and the J gene end by 6 bases; junction bases not matched to a gene: 6. Germline-derived CDR1 and CDR2 are LNHDA and SQIVND (reference sequence). The CDR3 sequence: CASSWGLAGDPGELFF. CDR3 DNA sequence: TGTGCCAGTAGCTGGGGACTAGCGGGAGATCCCGGGGAGCTGTTTTTT. The variable domain in full, completed from reference TRBV19 and TRBJ2-2, reads DGGITQSPKYLFRKEGQNVTLSCEQNLNHDAMYWYRQDPGQGLRLIYYSQIVNDFQKGDIAEGYSVSREKKESFPLTVTSAQKNPTAFYLCASSWGLAGDPGELFFGEGSRLTVL.

The chain carries TRBV28 and TRBJ2-1; no clear D. There are 15 residues in the CDR3. V lost 2 bases and J lost 2, with 10 bases in between. Germline V gene lookup returns CDR1 MDHEN and CDR2 SYDVKM. CDR3 sequence: CASSLPLQPYNEQFF. For the CDR3, the DNA is TGTGCCAGCAGTTTACCTTTACAACCCTACAATGAGCAGTTCTTC.

V is TRBV9 and J is TRBJ2-3, with D perhaps matching TRBD2 (6 bases). Germline V gene data show CDR1 as SGDLS and CDR2 as YYNGEE. With 7 bases removed from V and 2 bases from J, the gap between germline ends came to 20 bases. The CDR3 runs 16 residues. The CDR3 DNA sequence: TGTGCCAGCGGGCCTCGGGAGCTTCTCATCACAGATACGCAGTATTTT. Its translation: CASGPRELLITDTQYF.

The chain recombines TRBV18 with TRBJ1-1, with a possible D match to TRBD1 (5 bases). V lost 0 bases, J lost 1 base, and 12 bases lay in between. The CDR3 spans 16 residues. The germline CDR1 and CDR2 sequences are KGHSH and LQKENI. CDR3 bases: TGTGCCAGCTCACCACCGATACTTCAGGGGAACACTGAAGCTTTCTTT. As protein: CASSPPILQGNTEAFF.

This clone has more than one count but fewer than ten. The rearrangement links TRBV27 to TRBJ1-6; a possible D gene is TRBD1 (6 bases). Trimming pared 3 bases from V and 10 bases from J, leaving 10 bases between. This CDR3 spans 13 amino acids. Germline V lookup: CDR1 MNHEY, CDR2 SMNVEV (reference sequence). CDR3 DNA sequence: TGTGCCAGCAGTTTCAGGGGCCGATCACCCCTCCACTTT. Translated: CASSFRGRSPLHF.

The chain joins TRBV4-1 to TRBJ1-2; 7 positions match TRBD1. The CDR3 totals 15 residues. The germline CDR1 and CDR2 sequences are MGHRA and YSYEKL. The J segment lost 3 bases and the V segment lost 4 bases, leaving 8 bases of the junction unmatched. The CDR3 sequence: CASSRQGEGYYGYTF. In DNA form, the CDR3 reads TGCGCCAGCAGCCGACAGGGCGAAGGGTACTATGGCTACACCTTC.

The DNA of the CDR3 is TGTGCCAGCAGCTTCCTAGCGGGGTCTCAGGAGCAGTTCTTC. This codes for CASSFLAGSQEQFF. The rearrangement joins TRBV7-3 to TRBJ2-1; 9 bases line up with TRBD2. CDR3 length equals 14 residues. V shed 3 bases and J 10 bases; nucleotides not matched to a gene: 7. The germline V gene encodes CDR1 SGHTA and CDR2 FQGTGA.

Concerning this clone: Other DNA variants within this sample encode the same CDR3. The rearrangement joins TRBV18 to TRBJ2-3, with a possible D match to TRBD1 (5 bases). Germline assignment: CDR1 KGHSH and CDR2 LQKENI. The CDR3 totals 13 residues. Between the trimmed V and J ends, which lost 6 bases and 3 bases, there was a span of 10 bases. CDR3 nucleotide sequence: TGTGCCAGCTCTCCCAGGGTAACAGATACGCAGTATTTT. This gives the protein CASSPRVTDTQYF. The full variable domain, completed using reference TRBV18 and TRBJ2-3, is NAGVMQNPRHLVRRRGQEARLRCSPMKGHSHVYWYRQLPEEGLKFMVYLQKENIIDESGMPKERFSAEFPKEGPSILRIQQVVRGDSAAYFCASSPRVTDTQYFGPGTRLTVL.

The J gene is TRBJ1-1, the V gene TRBV27; D uncertain. The V gene lost 6 bases and the J gene lost 0 bases, with 8 bases spanning the gap. The CDR3 covers 13 residues. Germline V gene lookup returns CDR1 MNHEY and CDR2 SMNVEV (reference sequence). The DNA for the CDR3 is TGTGCCAGCAGCTGGCAGATGAACACTGAAGCTTTCTTT. Amino acids: CASSWQMNTEAFF.

The J gene is TRBJ2-1, the V gene TRBV6-2 or TRBV6-3, with TRBD2 as a possible D gene (5 bases). Germline CDR1 is MNHEY and CDR2 is SVGEGT. The V and J ends lost 6 bases and 2 bases respectively, with 14 bases between them. CDR3 length equals 15 residues. The CDR3 bases are TGTGCCAGCAGCCTGTCCGGGATTCCCTACAATGAGCAGTTCTTC. Translation: CASSLSGIPYNEQFF.

The chain couples TRBV9 to TRBJ2-3; possible D gene TRBD2, 5 bases. Germline V CDR1 and CDR2: SGDLS, YYNGEE. Trimming took off 3 bases at V and 8 bases at J, with 10 bases between the two ends. The CDR3 sequence is 12 residues long. CDR3 nucleotides: TGTGCCAGCAGCGCCCGGGCGGGTACGCAGTATTTT. It encodes CASSARAGTQYF.

This clone came up a few times. The J gene is TRBJ2-3, the V gene TRBV7-9; D perhaps matches TRBD2 (5 bases). Germline V gives CDR1 SEHNR, CDR2 FQNEAQ (reference sequence). This CDR3 comprises 13 residues. V shed 5 bases and J shed 4 bases, with 10 bases lying between them. CDR3 coding DNA: TGTGCCAGCAGCCGTAGCGTTTCAGATACGCAGTATTTT. Translating gives CASSRSVSDTQYF.

The chain has TRBV5-1 and TRBJ1-1; no definite D call. V lost 5 bases and J 1 base, leaving 9 bases between the germline ends. Germline V gives CDR1 SGHRS, CDR2 YFSETQ. This CDR3 region has 13 residues. The chain's CDR3 is CASRWEGNTEAFF. For the CDR3, the DNA is TGCGCCAGCAGGTGGGAGGGGAACACTGAAGCTTTCTTT.

This chain uses TRBV7-3 with TRBJ2-1; perhaps TRBD2 as D (6 bases). Trimming cost V 2 bases and J 2 bases, with 10 bases left between them. The germline gives CDR1 SGHTA, CDR2 FQGTGA. The CDR3 spans 15 residues. The CDR3 coding sequence is TGTGCCAGCAGCTTAGGGCGGGGAACCTACAATGAGCAGTTCTTC. Its translation: CASSLGRGTYNEQFF.

The chain combines TRBV20-1 with TRBJ2-3, with TRBD2 identical over 7 bases. This CDR3 comprises 15 residues. V dropped 3 bases and J dropped 5; count of bases not matched to a gene: 11. Germline V gene lookup returns CDR1 DFQATT and CDR2 SNEGSKA (reference sequence). The CDR3 spells CSASKVAGVGDTQYF. The CDR3 DNA is TGCAGTGCTAGTAAGGTAGCGGGTGTGGGAGATACGCAGTATTTT.

The chain joins TRBV6-5 to TRBJ1-2, with D perhaps matching TRBD1 (6 bases). Trimming removed 6 bases at V and 6 bases at J, with 20 bases between. This CDR3 spans 15 amino acids. CDR1 and CDR2 (germline): MNHEY, SVGAGI. CDR3 nucleotide sequence: TGTGCCAGCAGACCCCCAGGGAGCAGGGGCCATGGCTACACCTTC. Its protein is CASRPPGSRGHGYTF.

The genes are TRBV19 and TRBJ1-5, with D possibly TRBD1 on 5 matching bases. Germline V gene sequence: CDR1 LNHDA, CDR2 SQIVND (reference sequence). CDR3 length: 15 residues. Trimming removed 8 bases from V and 3 bases from J, with 17 bases in between. The CDR3 here is CASLGSGAFNQPQHF. The DNA for the CDR3 is TGTGCCAGTTTAGGGAGCGGGGCGTTCAATCAGCCCCAGCATTTT.

The J gene is TRBJ2-3, the V gene TRBV4-3; 11 nucleotides agree with TRBD2. The J segment lost 4 bases and the V segment lost 1 base, leaving 7 bases of the junction unmatched. Looked up from germline, CDR1 is LGHNA and CDR2 is YSLEER. The CDR3 is 17 amino acids. The CDR3 is CASSQGGLAGGADTQYF. Written as DNA, the CDR3 is TGCGCCAGCAGCCAAGGTGGTCTAGCGGGGGGCGCAGATACGCAGTATTTT.